A selection of T cell receptor beta chains follows, all from one sample in a study of CD8+CD57+ T cells in acquired aplastic anemia. TCRdb fed the reads into MiXCR, producing one record per CDR3 protein. The table records under 75,000 distinct CDR3 sequences, 50% to 55% of them present only once. The specimen was sorted CD4+, CD8+, or CD8+CD57+ T cells (not recorded which) from PBMCs. The receptors derive from a human donor in good health, serving as a control. Both conserved end residues are part of each CDR3. Fields, in order: CDR3 length, clone size, J gene, V gene, D gene, CDR3 protein, CDR3 DNA. The D gene is left open where the match is weak. Some rows mark clone size as missing; the rest say once, few, many or name a class of expanded clone.

>13|many|TRBJ2-5|TRBV10-1|-
CASSESLRETQYF
TGCGCCAGCAGTGAGTCTCTAAGGGAGACCCAGTACTTC
>15|once|TRBJ2-1|TRBV14|TRBD1
CASSPRTGWYNEQFF
TGTGCCAGCAGCCCCCGGACAGGGTGGTACAATGAGCAGTTCTTC
>15|-|TRBJ2-1|TRBV4-2|TRBD2
CASSQHSGSGNEQFF
TGTGCCAGCAGCCAACATAGCGGGAGTGGCAATGAGCAGTTCTTC
>14|-|TRBJ2-1|TRBV29-1|TRBD2
CSARPGTSGDEQFF
TGCAGCGCCCGGCCCGGGACTAGCGGCGATGAGCAGTTCTTC
>14|-|TRBJ2-3|TRBV5-6|-
CASSLYTNTDTQYF
TGTGCCAGCAGCTTGTACACTAACACAGATACGCAGTATTTT
>14|-|TRBJ1-1|TRBV10-3|-
CAISESGRNTEAFF
TGTGCCATCAGTGAGTCAGGACGGAACACTGAAGCTTTCTTT
>12|-|TRBJ1-1|TRBV25-1|-
CASSGMNTEAFF
TGTGCCAGCAGTGGTATGAACACTGAAGCTTTCTTT
>13|-|TRBJ2-1|TRBV10-3|-
CAISELAANEQFF
TGTGCCATCAGTGAATTAGCGGCAAATGAGCAGTTCTTC
>14|many|TRBJ2-2|TRBV7-9|-
CASSLAAATGELFF
TGTGCCAGCAGCTTAGCGGCGGCAACCGGGGAGCTGTTTTTT
>14|many|TRBJ1-1|TRBV5-1|-
CASSLSKGGTEAFF
TGCGCCAGCAGCCTGTCAAAAGGAGGAACTGAAGCTTTCTTT
>15|-|TRBJ2-7|TRBV15|TRBD1
CATSVGTGWYYEQYF
TGTGCCACCAGCGTCGGGACAGGGTGGTACTACGAGCAGTACTTC
>15|many|TRBJ2-5|TRBV9|-
CASSVGVGTQETQYF
TGTGCCAGCAGCGTAGGAGTAGGGACCCAAGAGACCCAGTACTTC
>15|many|TRBJ2-5|TRBV3-1|TRBD2
CASSHILAGGETQYF
TGTGCCAGCAGCCACATACTAGCGGGAGGTGAGACCCAGTACTTC
>16|-|TRBJ2-7|TRBV11-2|TRBD1
CASSRNTRGTGDEQYF
TGTGCCAGCAGCCGTAATACCCGCGGGACAGGGGACGAGCAGTACTTC
>15|-|TRBJ1-2|TRBV5-1|-
CASSLDRGANYGYTF
TGCGCCAGCAGCTTGGACCGGGGTGCTAACTATGGCTACACCTTC
>13|-|TRBJ1-2|TRBV2|-
CASTDGPNYGYTF
TGTGCCAGCACCGACGGTCCTAACTATGGCTACACCTTC
>13|-|TRBJ2-1|TRBV7-3|-
CASSLTVSNEQFF
TGTGCCAGCAGTTTGACAGTTTCCAATGAGCAGTTCTTC
>13|-|TRBJ2-2|TRBV5-1|-
CASSEANTGELFF
TGCGCCAGCAGCGAAGCGAACACCGGGGAGCTGTTTTTT
>13|few|TRBJ2-3|TRBV20-1|-
CSARGENTDTQYF
TGCAGTGCTAGAGGAGAGAACACAGATACGCAGTATTTT
>16|many|TRBJ2-2|TRBV19|-
CASSVTGTPNTGELFF
TGTGCCAGTAGTGTGACCGGGACACCAAACACCGGGGAGCTGTTTTTT
>14|many|TRBJ2-7|TRBV6-5|TRBD2
CASRLAGGFNEQYF
TGTGCCAGCAGACTAGCGGGGGGGTTTAACGAGCAGTACTTC
>12|-|TRBJ1-2|TRBV25-1|-
CASSTGKNGYTF
TGTGCCAGCAGCACAGGGAAGAATGGCTACACCTTC
>15|-|TRBJ1-5|TRBV2|-
CASKGGQSAHQPQHF
TGTGCCAGCAAGGGTGGACAGTCCGCCCATCAGCCCCAGCATTTT
>14|many|TRBJ2-2|TRBV11-2|-
CASSYDPGIGELFF
TGTGCCAGCAGCTACGACCCGGGGATCGGGGAGCTGTTTTTT
>14|-|TRBJ2-7|TRBV6-5|-
CASSYSNLAYEQYF
TGTGCCAGCAGTTACTCGAATCTTGCCTACGAGCAGTACTTC
>16|many|TRBJ1-4|TRBV2|-
CASSGGSDLRNEKLFF
TGTGCCAGCAGTGGGGGTTCGGACCTCCGTAATGAAAAACTGTTTTTT
>13|once|TRBJ1-4|TRBV20-1|TRBD1
CSARDRRYEKLFF
TGCAGTGCTAGGGACAGGCGGTACGAAAAACTGTTTTTT
>17|-|TRBJ1-2|TRBV10-3|-
CAISLDVQDGFSYGYTF
TGTGCCATCAGCTTGGACGTTCAAGACGGTTTTAGCTATGGCTACACCTTC
>14|-|TRBJ2-7|TRBV29-1|-
CSVASSEFFSEQYF
TGCAGCGTTGCCAGCAGTGAATTTTTTTCCGAGCAGTACTTC
>17|-|TRBJ1-2|TRBV10-3|TRBD1
CAITGAGQTSSNYGYTF
TGTGCCATCACTGGCGCGGGACAGACCTCCTCTAACTATGGCTACACCTTC
>13|-|TRBJ2-7|TRBV19|-
CASTGRSSYEQYF
TGTGCCAGTACCGGACGGAGCTCCTACGAGCAGTACTTC
>14|many|TRBJ1-1|TRBV19|TRBD1
CASSRQGLNTEAFF
TGTGCCAGTAGTAGACAGGGACTGAACACTGAAGCTTTCTTT
>12|many|TRBJ2-1|TRBV20-1|-
CSAREEGNEQFF
TGCAGTGCTAGAGAAGAAGGGAATGAGCAGTTCTTC
>15|-|TRBJ2-5|TRBV9|-
CASSVVEGREETQYF
TGTGCCAGCAGCGTAGTTGAAGGACGGGAGGAGACCCAGTACTTC
>16|-|TRBJ2-3|TRBV11-2|TRBD2
CASSLGLAGHTDTQYF
TGTGCCAGCAGCCTGGGACTAGCGGGGCACACAGATACGCAGTATTTT
>16|many|TRBJ2-7|TRBV12-3/TRBV12-4|TRBD1
CASSLGSGQDPYEQYF
TGTGCCAGCAGTTTAGGCTCGGGACAGGACCCCTACGAGCAGTACTTC
>15|many|TRBJ1-2|TRBV13|-
CASSVARGAPDGYTF
TGTGCCAGCAGCGTCGCCAGGGGTGCGCCGGATGGCTACACCTTC
>15|many|TRBJ2-5|TRBV7-9|-
CASSSPGDDQETQYF
TGTGCCAGCAGCTCCCCAGGGGATGATCAAGAGACCCAGTACTTC
>14|-|TRBJ1-5|TRBV7-9|TRBD1
CASSRGTGGQPQHF
TGTGCCAGCAGCCGAGGGACAGGGGGCCAGCCCCAGCATTTT
>12|-|TRBJ2-7|TRBV7-3|TRBD1
CASNKGTGEQYF
TGTGCCAGCAACAAAGGGACAGGCGAGCAGTACTTC
>15|-|TRBJ2-3|TRBV25-1|-
CASSTSRVNTDTQYF
TGTGCCAGCAGTACCTCCCGGGTAAACACAGATACGCAGTATTTT